The clone carrying this T cell receptor (beta chain) was seen a handful of times. Preparation of the TCRbeta library was carried out with unique molecular identifiers. TCRdb passed the PCR reads through MiXCR, listing each CDR3 protein once. The data hold around 480,000 distinct CDR3 sequences, with 32% observed a single time. These data are taken from a study of T-cell reconstitution after alpha-beta-depleted transplantation in children. The CDR3 totals 17 residues. CDR1 is MNHEY and CDR2 is SMNVEV in the germline V gene (reference sequence). V was trimmed by 6 bases and J by 4 bases, leaving 22 bases between them.

This chain uses TRBV27 with TRBJ2-1; D perhaps matches TRBD2 (7 bases). The TCR sequence derives from a human donor who donated a stem cell graft to a child with aplastic anemia. Specimen: PBMCs from the stem cell graft donor, collected from the stem cell graft. This CDR3 reads CASSRNTGGTTYNEQFF. In DNA, the CDR3 is TGTGCCAGCAGCCGAAATACCGGGGGGACAACTTACAATGAGCAGTTCTTC.